This entry features one TCR beta chain sequence. Its antigen is unidentified. Only in-frame clones appear in the TCRdb table, and some are missing; sequencing was by immunoSEQ multiplex PCR. The sample carries about 110,000 clones, roughly nine tenths recorded once. V lost 1 base, J lost 7 bases, and 4 bases stayed unmatched. This CDR3 contains 15 residues. The V gene's germline CDR1 is KGHDR and CDR2 SFDVKD. This record belongs to a study of T cell responses to AZD1222 COVID-19 vaccine. At the level of the study: Some second doses came at about 4 weeks and others at about 12 weeks; these were pooled.

Study conclusions and caveats: In all cases, repertoires were sampled only after the peak T cell response.

This chain links TRBV24-1 with TRBJ2-1, with 9 bases fitting TRBD2. This receptor was obtained from an adult in good health. The material was peripheral blood, obtained on day 0 of AZD1222 vaccination. The CDR3 bases are TGTGCCACCAGTGATTTAGGGACTAGCATAAATGAGCAGTTCTTC. Protein product: CATSDLGTSINEQFF.